This T cell receptor beta chain was retrieved from a study of blood T cell repertoires in COVID-19. About the study: Sites across the United States, Italy and Spain contributed samples from acute and convalescent COVID-19.

Assay: immunoSEQ multiplex PCR; the TCRdb copy retains only in-frame clones and omits some. This table holds some 200,000 clones, about 85% found once. Per germline, CDR1 SGHAT and CDR2 FQNNGV. The CDR3 covers 13 residues. V lost 1 base, J lost 2 bases, and 5 bases lay in between. A remark on this clone: The identical CDR3 is also encoded by other nucleotide sequences in the sample.

This receptor was taken from a man aged 55 to 70 with COVID-19, enrolled during active disease. Material: peripheral blood. The chain couples TRBV11-2 to TRBJ1-1; no clear D gene. Here the CDR3 reads CASSLGLNTEAFF. The CDR3 DNA reads TGTGCCAGCAGCTTAGGTCTCAACACTGAAGCTTTCTTT.